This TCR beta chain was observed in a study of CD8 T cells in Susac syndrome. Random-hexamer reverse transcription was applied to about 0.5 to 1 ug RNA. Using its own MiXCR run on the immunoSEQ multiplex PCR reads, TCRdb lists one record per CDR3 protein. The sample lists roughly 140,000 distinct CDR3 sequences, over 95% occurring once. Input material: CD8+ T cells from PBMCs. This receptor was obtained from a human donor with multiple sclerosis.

CDR3 amino acids: CSAMGPTGSNQPQHF. The CDR3 DNA sequence: TGCAGTGCTATGGGCCCGACGGGGTCAAATCAGCCCCAGCATTTT. The V and J genes are TRBV20-1 and TRBJ1-5; D gene uncertain. The CDR3 covers 15 residues. The V gene lost 4 bases and the J gene lost 4 bases, with 17 bases spanning the gap. Germline V gene sequence: CDR1 DFQATT, CDR2 SNEGSKA (reference sequence).